This paragraph reports one T cell receptor beta chain. Its antigen remains unidentified. No qualities accompany the bases; no much larger clone lies one base away. The library was produced with RT-PCR. For sequencing, a NextSeq 550 was employed. TCRdb passed the public sequencing reads through fastp at Q25 and MiXCR, retaining productive beta sequences. Rows with one shared CDR3 protein collapse into an entry with the most common genes and DNA. For this sample there are more than 7,500 distinct CDR3 sequences; approximately 10% appear just once. The ten largest clones capture about half of the sample. In the germline V gene, CDR1 corresponds to SGHRS and CDR2 to YFSETQ. Deletion took 4 bases off V and 5 bases off J, with a span of 15 bases between the germline ends. The CDR3 sequence holds 14 residues, the cysteine and phenylalanine included. The kept DNA is CDR3 alone, 42 bases in frame from the first base.

This specimen comes from a study of patients and donors after allogeneic stem cell transplantation (TCRdb year 2020). The chain uses TRBV5-1 and TRBJ2-5, with the D call perhaps TRBD1 or TRBD2, as 5 bases match in each case. The sequenced sample consisted of blood, either unsorted or a sorted T cell fraction (not recorded which). The TCR was taken from a human donor who was either an allogeneic HSCT recipient or a stem cell or donor lymphocyte infusion donor (not recorded which). It is not recorded whose cells these are; they may come from a transplant donor. DNA sequence: TGCGCCAGCAGCCTGACTGGGGGTGGTGAGACCCAGTACTTC. Its protein reads: CASSLTGGGETQYF. Beyond the CDR3, the reference TRBV5-1 and TRBJ2-5 genes provide the residues; the full variable domain reads: KAGVTQTPRYLIKTRGQQVTLSCSPISGHRSVSWYQQTPGQGLQFLFEYFSETQRNKGNFPGRFSGRQFSNSRSEMNVSTLELGDSALYLCASSLTGGGETQYFGPGTRLLVL.